These T cell receptor beta chains were read from a single sample in a study of human T cells and chemical hapten exposure. TCRdb independently ran MiXCR on the RACE reads; one entry per CDR3 protein. Among around 100,000 distinct CDR3 sequences listed, 9.5% to 11% were seen once. The sequencing used whole blood, collected in connection with sensitization to the hapten diphenylcyclopropenone (DPC). These receptor sequences come from a woman in her forties with alopecia areata. Some clones in this sample may be carry-over from other donors' samples. The CDR3 runs from the conserved cysteine through the conserved F or W. A D gene is named only where the DNA matches it firmly. The size of a clone is reported for some rows only, either as once, few or many, or as a class for expanded clones.

>12|few|-|TRBJ2-1|TRBV27
CASRGRMNEQFF
TGTGCCAGCAGGGGGCGGATGAATGAGCAGTTCTTC
>14|many|-|TRBJ1-5|TRBV2
CASSPGGEYQPQHF
TGTGCCAGCAGCCCCGGGGGAGAGTATCAGCCCCAGCATTTT
>16|few|-|TRBJ1-2|TRBV4-2
CASSQGGAGANYGYTF
TGTGCCAGCAGCCAAGGCGGGGCAGGGGCTAACTATGGCTACACCTTC
>16|many|TRBD1|TRBJ1-1|TRBV7-9
CASSLGGTGRGTEAFF
TGTGCCAGCAGCTTAGGGGGGACAGGCCGAGGGACTGAAGCTTTCTTT
>18|medium-sized|TRBD2|TRBJ2-3|TRBV11-2
CASSLVRGRLSRTDTQYF
TGTGCCAGCAGCTTAGTCCGCGGGAGATTATCGCGCACAGATACGCAGTATTTT
>13|-|-|TRBJ1-1|TRBV5-6
CASSLDWGTEAFF
TGTGCCAGCAGCTTGGACTGGGGGACTGAAGCTTTCTTT
>14|many|-|TRBJ2-5|TRBV4-3
CASSQDRRGETQYF
TGCGCCAGCAGCCAAGACCGGAGGGGAGAGACCCAGTACTTC
>15|-|-|TRBJ2-5|TRBV18
CASSRTGTIAETQYF
TGTGCCAGCTCCCGAACCGGGACAATAGCAGAGACCCAGTACTTC
>17|many|TRBD1|TRBJ1-1|TRBV18
CASSRDGTDDWGTEAFF
TGTGCCAGCTCACGCGACGGGACAGACGACTGGGGCACTGAAGCTTTCTTT
>17|few|-|TRBJ2-3|TRBV28
CASSLDPFDTYTDTQYF
TGTGCCAGCAGCCTGGACCCTTTCGATACTTACACAGATACGCAGTATTTT
>17|-|TRBD1|TRBJ2-2|TRBV2
CASSKTGAPGLPGELFF
TGTGCCAGCAGTAAGACAGGGGCCCCCGGACTCCCCGGGGAGCTGTTTTTT
>11|few|-|TRBJ1-4|TRBV28
CASSGQEKLFF
TGTGCCAGCAGTGGACAGGAAAAACTGTTTTTT
>15|many|TRBD1|TRBJ2-5|TRBV6-5
CASSGTGVGQETQYF
TGTGCCAGCAGTGGAACAGGGGTTGGGCAAGAGACCCAGTACTTC
>19|-|TRBD1|TRBJ2-6|TRBV7-9
CASSPVPGQGFFGANVLTF
TGTGCCAGCAGCCCAGTACCGGGACAGGGATTCTTTGGGGCCAACGTCCTGACTTTC
>16|many|TRBD1|TRBJ2-2|TRBV11-2
CASSLRTGRLAGELFF
TGTGCCAGCAGCTTACGGACAGGGCGTTTAGCCGGGGAGCTGTTTTTT
>15|-|-|TRBJ2-3|TRBV25-1
CASSDNLGPTDTQYF
TGTGCCAGCAGTGACAATTTGGGACCTACAGATACGCAGTATTTT
>18|-|TRBD2|TRBJ2-1|TRBV5-1
CASSFRQTTSGSGNEQFF
TGCGCCAGCAGCTTCCGCCAGACAACTAGCGGGTCGGGGAATGAGCAGTTCTTC
>15|few|-|TRBJ2-1|TRBV4-3
CASSPRLGDHNEQFF
TGCGCCAGCAGCCCCCGTCTGGGGGACCACAATGAGCAGTTCTTC
>15|-|TRBD1|TRBJ1-2|TRBV12-3/TRBV12-4
CASSPRTGPNYGYTF
TGTGCCAGCAGTCCAAGGACAGGCCCTAACTATGGCTACACCTTC
>14|many|-|TRBJ2-1|TRBV4-1
CASSQERVYNEQFF
TGCGCCAGCAGCCAAGAGAGGGTCTACAATGAGCAGTTCTTC
>15|many|-|TRBJ2-2|TRBV6-4
CASSDSLDGAGELFF
TGTGCCAGCAGTGACTCCCTAGACGGCGCCGGGGAGCTGTTTTTT
>18|many|TRBD2|TRBJ2-2|TRBV5-1
CASSTGFGLAGVTGELFF
TGCGCCAGCAGCACTGGGTTCGGACTAGCGGGAGTTACCGGGGAGCTGTTTTTT
>18|many|TRBD1|TRBJ2-2|TRBV24-1
CATSDPPPGTGFTGELFF
TGTGCCACCAGTGATCCTCCCCCCGGGACAGGGTTCACCGGGGAGCTGTTTTTT
>15|-|-|TRBJ1-1|TRBV20-1
CSAGPQAGQNTEAFF
TGCAGTGCTGGCCCCCAGGCGGGGCAGAACACTGAAGCCTTCTTT
>15|many|-|TRBJ1-6|TRBV5-1
CASSLADSRSSPLHF
TGCGCCAGCAGCTTGGCCGACAGCCGCAGTTCACCCCTCCACTTT
>13|many|-|TRBJ1-6|TRBV12-3/TRBV12-4
CASSRRDISPLHF
TGTGCCAGCAGCCGACGGGACATTTCACCCCTCCACTTT
>11|many|-|TRBJ2-3|TRBV6-2/TRBV6-3
CASSSTDTQYF
TGTGCCAGCAGCTCCACAGATACGCAGTATTTT
>16|-|TRBD2|TRBJ2-1|TRBV20-1
CSASPGTSGRKGEQFF
TGCAGTGCTAGCCCCGGGACTAGCGGGAGAAAGGGTGAGCAGTTCTTC
>12|few|-|TRBJ2-3|TRBV29-1
CSARQGTDTQYF
TGCAGCGCCAGACAGGGCACAGATACGCAGTATTTT
>16|-|-|TRBJ2-2|TRBV12-3/TRBV12-4
CASSLGGNTNTGELFF
TGTGCCAGCAGTTTAGGAGGAAACACGAACACCGGGGAGCTGTTTTTT
>13|few|-|TRBJ2-1|TRBV29-1
CSVSTGVGNEQFF
TGCAGCGTTTCGACCGGTGTCGGCAATGAGCAGTTCTTC
>14|many|TRBD1|TRBJ2-3|TRBV20-1
CSAVDRGRADTQYF
TGCAGTGCAGTGGACAGGGGGCGTGCAGATACGCAGTATTTT
>15|many|-|TRBJ1-1|TRBV14
CASSQEEGMNTEAFF
TGTGCCAGCAGCCAAGAAGAGGGGATGAACACTGAAGCTTTCTTT
>13|many|-|TRBJ2-7|TRBV7-8
CASSPGTGYEQYF
TGTGCCAGCAGCCCGGGCACAGGGTACGAGCAGTACTTC
>10|-|-|TRBJ1-5|TRBV28
CASPAEPQHF
TGTGCCTCCCCGGCGGAGCCCCAGCATTTT
>16|many|TRBD2|TRBJ2-7|TRBV11-2
CASSLFSGTSGIEQYF
TGTGCCAGCAGCTTATTCAGCGGGACTAGCGGGATCGAGCAGTACTTC
>14|many|TRBD1|TRBJ1-4|TRBV29-1
CSVVSTGGAEKLFF
TGCAGCGTTGTATCGACAGGGGGCGCGGAAAAACTGTTTTTT
>15|many|TRBD2|TRBJ2-7|TRBV10-2
CASSEIPSGSGEQYF
TGCGCCAGCAGTGAGATTCCTAGCGGGAGTGGCGAGCAGTACTTC
>16|-|-|TRBJ2-4|TRBV10-3
CAISEEDFGAKNIQYF
TGTGCCATCAGTGAGGAGGACTTTGGAGCCAAAAACATTCAGTACTTC
>15|many|TRBD2|TRBJ2-2|TRBV4-3
CASSPGTSGTGELFF
TGCGCCAGCAGCCCGGGGACTAGCGGCACCGGGGAGCTGTTTTTT
>16|few|TRBD1|TRBJ2-2|TRBV5-1
CASSLGDRAGTGELFF
TGCGCCAGCAGCTTGGGGGACAGGGCGGGCACCGGGGAGCTGTTTTTT
>15|many|-|TRBJ1-2|TRBV6-1
CASSPRGGANYGYTF
TGTGCCAGCAGTCCCCGGGGTGGAGCTAACTATGGCTACACCTTC
>14|few|-|TRBJ2-2|TRBV7-3
CASSYGGGAGELFF
TGTGCCAGCAGCTACGGAGGAGGAGCCGGGGAGCTGTTTTTT
>12|few|-|TRBJ1-1|TRBV29-1
CSVGRVGPEAFF
TGCAGCGTTGGGAGAGTGGGCCCTGAAGCTTTCTTT
>15|-|TRBD1|TRBJ1-1|TRBV7-8
CASSLAGTGAAEAFF
TGTGCCAGCAGCTTAGCTGGGACAGGGGCCGCTGAAGCTTTCTTT
>12|many|-|TRBJ1-1|TRBV29-1
CSVQELNTEAFF
TGCAGCGTTCAGGAGCTGAACACTGAAGCTTTCTTT
>19|many|TRBD2|TRBJ2-1|TRBV6-5
CASRRFSTSSYVPGNEQFF
TGTGCCAGCAGGAGATTCTCGACTAGCTCCTACGTCCCGGGCAATGAGCAGTTCTTC
>15|many|-|TRBJ2-5|TRBV15
CATSRDLRAGETQYF
TGTGCCACCAGCAGAGATCTCCGGGCCGGAGAGACCCAGTACTTC
>16|-|-|TRBJ1-2|TRBV20-1
CSALSTRVIGNYGYTF
TGCAGTGCCCTGTCGACCAGGGTCATCGGTAACTATGGCTACACCTTC
>11|many|-|TRBJ1-1|TRBV29-1
CSVQIVAEAFF
TGCAGCGTCCAAATTGTCGCTGAAGCTTTCTTT